This is a list of T cell receptor beta chains from one sample in a study of blood T cell repertoires in COVID-19. Only in-frame clones appear in the TCRdb table, and some are missing; sequencing was by immunoSEQ multiplex PCR. This sample has roughly 43,000 clones, with 85% to 90% found just once. The sample taken for sequencing was peripheral blood. These receptors were taken from a man in his fifties with active COVID-19. Each CDR3 is given with its conserved first and last residue. The D gene is left open where the match is weak. Rows may omit the clone size; those that give it use once, few, many or a size class.

>TRBJ2-7|TRBD1|11|TRBV6-5|.
CAGSTGIEQYF
TGTGCCGGTTCGACAGGGATCGAGCAGTACTTC
>TRBJ2-7|TRBD1|15|TRBV5-1|.
CASSSGQGASYEQYF
TGCGCCAGCAGCTCCGGACAGGGGGCATCCTACGAGCAGTACTTC
>TRBJ1-6|.|15|TRBV4-2|few
CASNHPRGRNSPLHF
TGTGCCAGCAACCACCCCAGAGGTAGGAATTCACCCCTCCACTTT
>TRBJ2-3|TRBD2|19|TRBV7-2|.
CASSSSSGGHGGWTDTQYF
TGTGCCAGCAGCTCCTCTAGCGGGGGGCACGGAGGTTGGACAGATACGCAGTATTTT
>TRBJ2-1|TRBD1|14|TRBV6-4|once
CASSAGQGANEQFF
TGTGCCAGCAGTGCGGGACAGGGGGCCAATGAGCAGTTCTTC
>TRBJ2-5|.|11|TRBV20-1|.
CSVEGPETQYF
TGTAGTGTGGAGGGCCCGGAGACCCAGTACTTC
>TRBJ1-2|.|15|TRBV7-3|.
CASSSSGGSNYGYTF
TGTGCCAGCAGCTCCAGCGGTGGGAGCAACTATGGCTACACCTTC
>TRBJ2-7|.|16|TRBV10-3|.
CAISTPNVGRRGEQYF
TGTGCCATCAGCACCCCCAACGTAGGCAGGCGGGGCGAGCAGTACTTC
>TRBJ2-2|TRBD2|15|TRBV6-1|few
CASSEAGGTTGELFF
TGTGCCAGCAGTGAAGCGGGAGGGACCACCGGGGAGCTGTTTTTT
>TRBJ1-1|.|14|TRBV7-8|.
CASSFRGGNTEAFF
TGTGCCAGCAGCTTTCGGGGTGGCAACACTGAAGCTTTCTTT
>TRBJ2-3|.|12|TRBV30|.
CAWSVHPDTQYF
TGTGCCTGGAGTGTACATCCAGATACGCAGTATTTT
>TRBJ1-1|.|11|TRBV20-1|.
CSARGDTEAFF
TGCAGTGCTAGAGGCGACACTGAAGCTTTCTTT
>TRBJ1-5|.|16|TRBV19|.
CASSNPRQYSNQPQHF
TGTGCCAGTAGTAACCCCCGACAGTATAGCAATCAGCCCCAGCATTTT
>TRBJ2-7|TRBD2|15|TRBV5-1|.
CASSKTGTGGSEQYF
TGCGCCAGCAGCAAGACCGGGACGGGAGGGAGCGAGCAGTACTTC
>TRBJ2-7|.|16|TRBV6-1|.
CASSEFSGIISYEQYF
TGTGCCAGCAGTGAATTCTCGGGGATAATCTCCTACGAGCAGTACTTC
>TRBJ1-2|TRBD1|14|TRBV5-8|.
CASSVRDSLYGYTF
TGTGCCAGCAGCGTAAGGGACAGCCTCTATGGCTACACCTTC
>TRBJ2-7|TRBD1|12|TRBV10-3|.
CATGQGSYEQYF
TGTGCCACAGGACAGGGTTCCTACGAGCAGTACTTC
>TRBJ2-7|.|15|TRBV19|few
CASRKGQGGPYEQYF
TGTGCCAGTAGAAAAGGACAGGGAGGGCCCTACGAGCAGTACTTC
>TRBJ1-2|TRBD1|15|TRBV7-9|.
CASSLSQGANYGYTF
TGTGCCAGCAGCTTAAGCCAGGGGGCTAACTATGGCTACACCTTC
>TRBJ1-1|.|13|TRBV7-9|few
CASSLKGETEAFF
TGTGCCAGCAGCCTAAAGGGGGAGACTGAAGCTTTCTTT
>TRBJ2-3|.|14|TRBV6-5|once
CATATGQRADTQYF
TGTGCCACCGCAACGGGACAGCGGGCAGATACGCAGTATTTT
>TRBJ2-3|TRBD1|17|TRBV27|.
CASSSPRGLVGTDTQYF
TGTGCCAGCAGTTCGCCCAGGGGGCTGGTTGGCACAGATACGCAGTATTTT
>TRBJ2-7|TRBD1|14|TRBV6-5|.
CASSYSTGTYEQYF
TGTGCCAGCAGTTACTCGACAGGGACCTACGAGCAGTACTTC
>TRBJ2-6|.|17|TRBV27|.
CASSYSRRGSGANVLTF
TGTGCCAGCAGTTATTCGCGGCGGGGTTCTGGGGCCAACGTCCTGACTTTC
>TRBJ2-7|.|19|TRBV28|once
CASSSRLILNQGKRWRQYF
TGTGCCAGCAGCTCACGACTAATCCTGAATCAGGGGAAGCGGTGGCGGCAGTACTTC
>TRBJ1-2|TRBD1|15|TRBV19|.
CASSVTGGPNYGYTF
TGTGCCAGTAGTGTAACAGGGGGCCCTAACTATGGCTACACCTTC
>TRBJ1-6|.|14|TRBV19|.
CASTPAGHNSPLHF
TGTGCCAGTACCCCGGCAGGCCATAATTCACCCCTCCACTTT